What follows are 15 T cell receptor beta chains derived from one specimen sequenced in a study of T cell changes during pregnancy in multiple sclerosis (dated by TCRdb to 2018 to 2020). Libraries were made using the immunoSEQ multiplex PCR assay. TCRdb provides this immuneACCESS table in a form limited to in-frame rearrangements. Some clones are lacking; in checked studies, under half of them reflect an unresolved V gene, and why the rest are absent is not known. Within this sample are approximately 30,000 clones, with about nine tenths of them counted one time only. In total, the top ten clones hold around 8.2% of the sample. The sequencing here drew on CD8+ T cells from peripheral blood mononuclear cells, taken before pregnancy. The source of these receptors is a female donor with multiple sclerosis, enrolled in a pregnancy study.

J is TRBJ2-3 and V is TRBV14; a possible D gene is TRBD2 (6 bases). The length of the CDR3 is 16 residues. Germline V gene lookup returns CDR1 SGHDN and CDR2 FVKESK. V was trimmed by 5 bases and J by 5 bases, leaving 20 bases between them. The CDR3 DNA reads TGTGCCAGCAGCGGGGAGGCGCGCGGGGCCGGAGATACGCAGTATTTT. It translates to CASSGEARGAGDTQYF.

CDR3 bases: TGTGCCAGCAGCTTAGGGCTAGCGGGAGGAAGTAGGCCCTACGAGCAGTACTTC. It yields the protein CASSLGLAGGSRPYEQYF. The V gene is TRBV7-8, the J gene TRBJ2-7; 11 bases map to TRBD2. CDR3 length: 18 residues. Trimming removed 1 base from V and 2 bases from J; junction bases left unmatched: 10. Germline-derived CDR1 and CDR2 are SGHVS and FQNEAQ.

The J gene is TRBJ2-5, the V gene TRBV2, with 9 bases lining up with TRBD1. The germline gives CDR1 SNHLY, CDR2 FYNNEI. CDR3 length: 15 residues. V lost 6 bases, J lost 2 bases, and 7 bases stayed unmatched. The CDR3 DNA sequence: TGTGCCAGCAGCGAAACCGACAGGGGGCAAGAGACCCAGTACTTC. Translated: CASSETDRGQETQYF. Full variable domain (missing parts from reference TRBV2 and TRBJ2-5): EPEVTQTPSHQVTQMGQEVILRCVPISNHLYFYWYRQILGQKVEFLVSFYNNEISEKSEIFDDQFSVERPDGSNFTLKIRSTKLEDSAMYFCASSETDRGQETQYFGPGTRLLVL.

The rearrangement joins TRBV27 to TRBJ2-5; D ambiguous. TRBJ2-7 matches the DNA end more closely, so the J call is doubtful. This CDR3 is 11 amino acids long. Germline V gives CDR1 MNHEY, CDR2 SMNVEV (reference sequence). CDR3 in amino acids: CASSPGSEQYF. CDR3 DNA sequence: TGTGCCAGCAGTCCCGGGTCCGAGCAGTACTTC.

The chain employs TRBV4-1 and TRBJ2-7, with D possibly matching TRBD2 (5 bases). The CDR3 contains 22 residues. The germline V and J ends were trimmed by 4 bases and 3 bases, with 37 bases remaining between them. The germline gives CDR1 MGHRA, CDR2 YSYEKL. The CDR3 loop reads CASSLLINPPGSPRKSRYEQYF. Written as DNA, the CDR3 is TGCGCCAGCAGCCTACTGATTAATCCCCCGGGATCTCCCCGAAAGAGTCGCTACGAGCAGTACTTC.

J is TRBJ2-2 and V is TRBV30; maybe TRBD1 (6 bases). Germline CDR1 is GTSNPN and CDR2 is SVGIG (reference sequence). The ends were cut back, 1 base at V and 4 bases at J, with 10 bases in the middle. The CDR3 is 14 amino acids. The CDR3 protein is CAWSGGGGTGELFF. The CDR3 nucleotides read TGTGCCTGGAGTGGTGGGGGCGGCACCGGGGAGCTGTTTTTT.

This chain links TRBV7-9 with TRBJ2-2; no reliable D call. Germline CDR1 SEHNR, CDR2 FQNEAQ (reference sequence). Trimming stripped 5 bases from V and 2 bases from J, with 9 bases between. This CDR3 is 14 amino acids long. The DNA for the CDR3 is TGTGCCAGCAGCGCGACACTTAACACCGGGGAGCTGTTTTTT. Its translation is CASSATLNTGELFF.

The CDR3 region is CASSVTSGIFDEQFF. CDR3 coding DNA: TGTGCCAGCAGCGTGACTAGCGGGATCTTCGATGAGCAGTTCTTC. The chain combines TRBV9 with TRBJ2-1, with TRBD2 matching over 11 bases. CDR3 size: 15 residues. J lost 8 bases, V lost 2 bases, and 6 bases had no gene match. Looked up from germline, CDR1 is SGDLS and CDR2 is YYNGEE.

This clone was seen once. V gene TRBV7-8 combines with J gene TRBJ1-1, with 8 bases lining up with TRBD1. The junction had 5 bases not matched to a gene; V was cut back by 5 bases and J by 0 bases. CDR3 size: 15 residues. The germline gives CDR1 SGHVS, CDR2 FQNEAQ. The CDR3 protein is CASSPGTGMNTEAFF. As DNA, the CDR3 is TGTGCCAGCAGCCCGGGGACAGGTATGAACACTGAAGCTTTCTTT.

The chain links TRBV7-9 to TRBJ2-7; 8 bases line up with TRBD2. The CDR3 is 14 residues long. CDR1 is SEHNR, CDR2 FQNEAQ, per germline (reference sequence). V lost 11 bases to trimming and J lost 1 base; unmatched junction nucleotides: 10. CDR3 in amino acids: CASNGGVGSYEQYF. The CDR3 nucleotides are TGTGCCTCGAACGGGGGGGTGGGTTCCTACGAGCAGTACTTC.

CDR3 region: CASSSTHGGGNYGYTF. The CDR3 DNA sequence: TGTGCCAGCAGCTCCACACACGGGGGAGGAAACTATGGCTACACCTTC. V and J are TRBV7-8 and TRBJ1-2, with D maybe TRBD1 (5 bases). V was cut by 4 bases and J by 2 bases, with 17 bases left in between. Germline CDR1 reads SGHVS; CDR2 reads FQNEAQ. CDR3 length: 16 amino acids.

This chain links TRBV6-5 with TRBJ1-4; D is perhaps TRBD1 (6 bases). V lost 0 bases to trimming and J lost 7 bases, with 12 bases between them. Germline CDR1 is MNHEY and CDR2 is SVGAGI. This CDR3 has 15 residues. In DNA form, the CDR3 reads TGTGCCAGCAGTTACTCGGGGGGGCCAGCTGAAAAACTGTTTTTT. Residues: CASSYSGGPAEKLFF.

This chain joins TRBV7-9 and TRBJ2-3, with 7 bases aligning to TRBD1. Germline values: CDR1 SEHNR, CDR2 FQNEAQ (reference sequence). CDR3 length equals 14 residues. V dropped 5 bases and J dropped 1; count of bases not matched to a gene: 3. In DNA form, the CDR3 reads TGTGCCAGCAGCGCCGGGACAGGCACAGATACGCAGTATTTT. It codes for CASSAGTGTDTQYF.

CDR3 nucleotides: TGTGCCAGCAGAAACCGGGGGGTTCTACACACAGATACGCAGTATTTT. It translates to CASRNRGVLHTDTQYF. The chain uses TRBV27 and TRBJ2-3, with TRBD2 matching over 7 bases. There are 16 residues in the CDR3. Germline CDR1 and CDR2: MNHEY and SMNVEV (reference sequence). J was trimmed by 2 bases and V by 6 bases; bases with no gene match: 11.

The chain combines TRBV28 with TRBJ2-6, with 7 bases lining up with TRBD2. The CDR3 contains 16 residues. CDR1 MDHEN and CDR2 SYDVKM come from the germline V gene. V was pared by 5 bases and J by 1 base, with 5 bases of the junction left unmatched. The CDR3 sequence: CASSPWGGSGANVLTF. The CDR3 DNA is TGTGCCAGCAGTCCCTGGGGGGGGTCTGGGGCCAACGTCCTGACTTTC. The complete variable domain, with remaining parts taken from reference TRBV28 and TRBJ2-6, reads DVKVTQSSRYLVKRTGEKVFLECVQDMDHENMFWYRQDPGLGLRLIYFSYDVKMKEKGDIPEGYSVSREKKERFSLILESASTNQTSMYLCASSPWGGSGANVLTFGAGSRLTVL.